This T cell receptor beta chain was captured by sequencing in a study of CD8 T cells in Susac syndrome. With 7 bases clipped from V and 3 bases from J, the junction kept 13 bases outside the gene matches. CDR1 and CDR2 (germline): SGHTA, FQGNSA. This CDR3 is 16 amino acids long. When the RNA was reverse transcribed, random hexamers were used with an input of roughly 0.45 to 1 ug. TCRdb re-analysed the immunoSEQ multiplex PCR reads in MiXCR, keeping a single row per CDR3 protein. Among fewer than 350,000 distinct CDR3 sequences listed, roughly 94% were seen once. This chain uses TRBV7-2 with TRBJ2-3; 7 bases match TRBD1. The sequencing sample was made of CD4+ T cells from PBMCs. The clonotype was recovered from a human donor with multiple sclerosis. CDR3 residues: CASTLQGLGTTDTQYF. The CDR3 nucleotides are TGTGCCAGCACCCTACAGGGGCTCGGGACAACAGATACGCAGTATTTT.